The present TCR beta chain was sequenced within a study of blood T cell repertoires in COVID-19. This clone has a handful of counts. In the authors' methods: Reference gene primer amplification gave estimated nucleated cell counts. Clones were read by immunoSEQ multiplex PCR, and TCRdb kept only the in-frame ones, dropping some. Clone size and V and J calls were adopted from that table, with D and trimming inferred from the DNA. The table lists around 100,000 clones, roughly 76% of them singletons, with around 5.2% in the top ten. This clonotype originated in a man older than 75 with COVID-19, enrolled during active disease. The source material was peripheral blood.

Written as DNA, the CDR3 is TGTGCCAGCAGCGCCGCTAGCGGGCCCTACGAGCAGTACTTC. Protein: CASSAASGPYEQYF. This rearrangement joins TRBV6-5 to TRBJ2-7; 8 bases are a match to TRBD2. The germline V gene has CDR1 MNHEY and CDR2 SVGAGI. J gave up 2 bases and V 6 bases, and 6 bases lay outside the gene matches. CDR3 length: 14 residues.